The entry below describes one TCR beta chain. No antigen is known for it. Positively selected for CCR7, the CD45RO-negative cells used as naive CD8 cells excluded terminally differentiated effector memory CD45RA+ cells. The record originates from a study of shared clonotypes between healthy human individuals. Assay used: immunoSEQ multiplex PCR; TCRdb lists only in-frame clones, some missing. Found here are hundreds of thousands of clones, around 96% of them singletons; the top ten hold 0.11%. Study-level points and caveats: Sample collection involved blood only; tissue repertoires are likely different.

The ends were cut back, 1 base at V and 4 bases at J, with 5 bases in the middle. CDR3 length equals 14 residues. Germline-derived CDR1 and CDR2 are MNHEY and SMNVEV (reference sequence). The genes are TRBV27 and TRBJ2-6; no reliable D call. The TCR was taken from a woman in her 30s in good health. Sequences were obtained from naive CD8+ T cells sorted from blood. CDR3 protein: CASSLLAGANVLTF. The CDR3 nucleotides read TGTGCCAGCAGTTTATTAGCCGGGGCCAACGTCCTGACTTTC.